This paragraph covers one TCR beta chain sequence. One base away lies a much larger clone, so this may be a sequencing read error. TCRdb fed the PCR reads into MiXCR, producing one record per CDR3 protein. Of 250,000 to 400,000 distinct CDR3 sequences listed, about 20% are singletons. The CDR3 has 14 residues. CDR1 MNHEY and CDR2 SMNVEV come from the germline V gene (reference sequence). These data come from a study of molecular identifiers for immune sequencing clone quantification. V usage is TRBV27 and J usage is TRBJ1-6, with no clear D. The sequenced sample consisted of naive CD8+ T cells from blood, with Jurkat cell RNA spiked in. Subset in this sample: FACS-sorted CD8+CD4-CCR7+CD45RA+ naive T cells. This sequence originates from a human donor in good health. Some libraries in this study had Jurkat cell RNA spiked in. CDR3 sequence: CASRRSSYNSPLRF. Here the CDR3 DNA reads TGTGCCAGTAGACGGAGCTCCTATAATTCACCCCTCCGCTTT.